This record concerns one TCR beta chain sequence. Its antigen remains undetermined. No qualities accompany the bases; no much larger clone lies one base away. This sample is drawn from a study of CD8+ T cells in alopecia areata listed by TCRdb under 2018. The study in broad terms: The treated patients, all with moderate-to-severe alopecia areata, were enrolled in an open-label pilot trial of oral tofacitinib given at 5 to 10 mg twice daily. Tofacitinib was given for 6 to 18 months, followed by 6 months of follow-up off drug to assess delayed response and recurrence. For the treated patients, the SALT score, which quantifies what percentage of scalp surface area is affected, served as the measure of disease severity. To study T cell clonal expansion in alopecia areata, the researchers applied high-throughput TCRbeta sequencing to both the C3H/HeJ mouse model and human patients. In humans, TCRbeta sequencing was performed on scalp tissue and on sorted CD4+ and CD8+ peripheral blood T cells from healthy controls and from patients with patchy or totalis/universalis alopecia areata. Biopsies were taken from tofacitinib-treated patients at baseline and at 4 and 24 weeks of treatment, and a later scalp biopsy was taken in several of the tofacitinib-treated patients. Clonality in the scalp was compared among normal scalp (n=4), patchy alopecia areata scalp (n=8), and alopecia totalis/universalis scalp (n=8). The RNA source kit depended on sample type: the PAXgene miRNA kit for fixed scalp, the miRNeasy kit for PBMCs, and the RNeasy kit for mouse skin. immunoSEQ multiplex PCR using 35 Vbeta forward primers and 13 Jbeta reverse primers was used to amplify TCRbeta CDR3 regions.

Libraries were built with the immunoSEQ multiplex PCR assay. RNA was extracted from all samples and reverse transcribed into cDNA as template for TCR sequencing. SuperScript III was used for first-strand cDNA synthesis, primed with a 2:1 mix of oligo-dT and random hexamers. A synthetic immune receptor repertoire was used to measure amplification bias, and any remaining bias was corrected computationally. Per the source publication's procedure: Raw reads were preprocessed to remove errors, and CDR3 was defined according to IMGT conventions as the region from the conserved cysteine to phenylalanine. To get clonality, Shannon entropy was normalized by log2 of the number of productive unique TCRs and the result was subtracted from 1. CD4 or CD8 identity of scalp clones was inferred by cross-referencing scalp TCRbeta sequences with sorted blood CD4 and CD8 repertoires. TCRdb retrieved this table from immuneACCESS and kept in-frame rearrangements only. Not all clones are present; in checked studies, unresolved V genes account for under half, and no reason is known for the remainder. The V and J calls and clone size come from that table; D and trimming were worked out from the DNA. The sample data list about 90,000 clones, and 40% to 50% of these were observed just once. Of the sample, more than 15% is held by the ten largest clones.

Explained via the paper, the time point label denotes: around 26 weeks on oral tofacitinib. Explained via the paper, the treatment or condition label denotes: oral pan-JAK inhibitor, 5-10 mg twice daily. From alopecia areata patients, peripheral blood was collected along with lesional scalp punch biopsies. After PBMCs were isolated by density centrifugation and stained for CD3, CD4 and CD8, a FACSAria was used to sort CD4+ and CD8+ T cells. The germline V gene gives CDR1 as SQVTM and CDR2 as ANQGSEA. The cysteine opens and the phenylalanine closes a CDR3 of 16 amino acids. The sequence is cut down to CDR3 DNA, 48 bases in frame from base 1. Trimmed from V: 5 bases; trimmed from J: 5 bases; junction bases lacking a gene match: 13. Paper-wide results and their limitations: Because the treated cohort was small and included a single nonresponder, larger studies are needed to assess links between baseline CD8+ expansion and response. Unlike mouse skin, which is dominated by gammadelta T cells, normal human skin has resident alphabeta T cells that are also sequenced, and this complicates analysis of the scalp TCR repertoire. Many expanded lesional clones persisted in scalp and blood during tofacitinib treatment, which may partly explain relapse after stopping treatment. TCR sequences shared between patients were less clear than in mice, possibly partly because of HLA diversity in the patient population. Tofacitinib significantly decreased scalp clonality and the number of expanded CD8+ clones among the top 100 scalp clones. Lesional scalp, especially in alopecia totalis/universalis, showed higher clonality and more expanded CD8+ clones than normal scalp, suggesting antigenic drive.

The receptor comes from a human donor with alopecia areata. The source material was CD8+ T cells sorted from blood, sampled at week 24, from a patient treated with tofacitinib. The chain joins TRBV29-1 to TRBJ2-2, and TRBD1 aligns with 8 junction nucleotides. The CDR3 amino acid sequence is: CSVCFSDRGQTGELFF. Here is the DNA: TGCAGCGTTTGCTTCTCTGACAGGGGCCAAACCGGGGAGCTGTTTTTT.